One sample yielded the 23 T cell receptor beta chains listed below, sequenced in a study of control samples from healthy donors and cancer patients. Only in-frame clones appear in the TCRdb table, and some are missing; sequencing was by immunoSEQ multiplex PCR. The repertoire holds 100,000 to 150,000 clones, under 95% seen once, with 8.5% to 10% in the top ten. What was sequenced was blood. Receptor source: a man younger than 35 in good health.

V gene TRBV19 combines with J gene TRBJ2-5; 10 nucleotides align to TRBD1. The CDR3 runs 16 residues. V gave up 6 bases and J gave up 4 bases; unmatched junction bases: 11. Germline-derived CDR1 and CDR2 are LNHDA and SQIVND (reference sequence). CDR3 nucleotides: TGTGCCAGTAGCGTGGGGGACAGGGGTTCCGGAGAGACCCAGTACTTC. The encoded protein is CASSVGDRGSGETQYF.

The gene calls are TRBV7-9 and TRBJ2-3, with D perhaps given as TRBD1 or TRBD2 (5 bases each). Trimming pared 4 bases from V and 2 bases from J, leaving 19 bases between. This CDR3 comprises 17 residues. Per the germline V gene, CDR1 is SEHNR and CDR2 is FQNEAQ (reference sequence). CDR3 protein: CASSSATGTVFTDTQYF. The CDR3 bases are TGTGCCAGCAGCTCCGCAACCGGGACCGTATTCACAGATACGCAGTATTTT.

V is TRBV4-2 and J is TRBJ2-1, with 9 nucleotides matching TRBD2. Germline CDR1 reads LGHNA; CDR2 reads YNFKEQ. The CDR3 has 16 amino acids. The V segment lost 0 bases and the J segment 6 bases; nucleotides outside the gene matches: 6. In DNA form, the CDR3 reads TGTGCCAGCAGCCAAGATCAAGCGGGGGGTCTCAATGAGCAGTTCTTC. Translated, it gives CASSQDQAGGLNEQFF.

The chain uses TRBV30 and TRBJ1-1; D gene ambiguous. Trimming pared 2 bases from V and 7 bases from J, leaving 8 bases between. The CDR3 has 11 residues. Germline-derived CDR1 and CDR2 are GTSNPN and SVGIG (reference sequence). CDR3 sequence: CAWSPGYEAFF. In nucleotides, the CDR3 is TGTGCCTGGAGTCCTGGGTATGAAGCTTTCTTT.

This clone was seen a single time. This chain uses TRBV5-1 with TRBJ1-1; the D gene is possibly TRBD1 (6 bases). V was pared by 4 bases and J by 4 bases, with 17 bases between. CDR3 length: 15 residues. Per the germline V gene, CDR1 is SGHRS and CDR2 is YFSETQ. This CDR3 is CASSGDISAGTEAFF. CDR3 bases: TGCGCCAGCAGCGGGGACATCTCCGCGGGCACTGAAGCTTTCTTT.

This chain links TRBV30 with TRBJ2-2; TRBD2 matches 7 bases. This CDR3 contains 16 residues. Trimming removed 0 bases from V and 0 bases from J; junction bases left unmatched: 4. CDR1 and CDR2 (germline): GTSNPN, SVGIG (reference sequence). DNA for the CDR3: TGTGCCTGGAGTGTCCTTCTAGCGGCGAACACCGGGGAGCTGTTTTTT. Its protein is CAWSVLLAANTGELFF.

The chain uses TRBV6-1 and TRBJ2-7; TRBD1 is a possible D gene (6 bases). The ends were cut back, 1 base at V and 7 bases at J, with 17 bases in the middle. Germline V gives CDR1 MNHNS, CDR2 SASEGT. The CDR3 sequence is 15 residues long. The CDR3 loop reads CASSEGAGRGGEQYF. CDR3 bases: TGTGCCAGCAGTGAAGGGGCGGGCAGGGGTGGAGAGCAGTACTTC.

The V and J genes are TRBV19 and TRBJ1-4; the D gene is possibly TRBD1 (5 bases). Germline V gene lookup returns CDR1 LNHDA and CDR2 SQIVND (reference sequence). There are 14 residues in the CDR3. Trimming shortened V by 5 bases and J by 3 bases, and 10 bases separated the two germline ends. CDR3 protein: CASSAGTANEKLFF. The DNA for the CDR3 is TGTGCCAGTAGTGCAGGGACGGCTAATGAAAAACTGTTTTTT.

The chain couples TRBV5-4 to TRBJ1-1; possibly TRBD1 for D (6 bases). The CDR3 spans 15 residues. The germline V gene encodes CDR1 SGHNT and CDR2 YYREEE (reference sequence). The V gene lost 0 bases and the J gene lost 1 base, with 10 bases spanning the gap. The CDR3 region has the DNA TGTGCCAGCAGCTTGGACAGGGTTAAGAACACTGAAGCTTTCTTT. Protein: CASSLDRVKNTEAFF. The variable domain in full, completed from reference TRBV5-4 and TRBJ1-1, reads ETGVTQSPTHLIKTRGQQVTLRCSSQSGHNTVSWYQQALGQGPQFIFQYYREEENGRGNFPPRFSGLQFPNYSSELNVNALELDDSALYLCASSLDRVKNTEAFFGQGTRLTVV.

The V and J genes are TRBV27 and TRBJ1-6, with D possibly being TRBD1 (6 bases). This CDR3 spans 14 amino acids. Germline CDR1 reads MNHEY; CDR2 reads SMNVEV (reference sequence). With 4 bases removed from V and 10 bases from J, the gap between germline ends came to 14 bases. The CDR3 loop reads CASSYRGGESPLHF. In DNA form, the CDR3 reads TGTGCCAGCAGTTATCGGGGGGGCGAATCACCCCTCCACTTT.

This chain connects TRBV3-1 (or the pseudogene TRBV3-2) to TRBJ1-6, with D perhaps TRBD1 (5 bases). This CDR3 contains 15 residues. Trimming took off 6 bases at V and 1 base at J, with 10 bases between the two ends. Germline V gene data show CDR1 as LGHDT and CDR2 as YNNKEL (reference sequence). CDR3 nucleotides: TGTGCCAGCAGGGACCAGGGATCCTATAATTCACCCCTCCACTTT. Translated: CASRDQGSYNSPLHF.

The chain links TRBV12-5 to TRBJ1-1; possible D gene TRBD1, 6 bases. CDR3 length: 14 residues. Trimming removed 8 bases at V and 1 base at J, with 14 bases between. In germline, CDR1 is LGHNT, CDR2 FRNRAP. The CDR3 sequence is CASYRDTKNTEAFF. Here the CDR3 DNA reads TGTGCTAGTTATCGGGACACTAAGAACACTGAAGCTTTCTTT.

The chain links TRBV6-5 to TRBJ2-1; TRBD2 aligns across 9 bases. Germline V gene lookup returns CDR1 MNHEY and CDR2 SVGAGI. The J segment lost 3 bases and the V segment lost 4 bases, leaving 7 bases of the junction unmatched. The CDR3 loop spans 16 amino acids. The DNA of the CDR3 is TGTGCCAGCAGTTTCACCCTAGCGGGGCACTACAATGAGCAGTTCTTC. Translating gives CASSFTLAGHYNEQFF.

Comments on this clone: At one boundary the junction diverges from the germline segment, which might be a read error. The CDR3 sequence is CASSLVEGLNAEAFF. The CDR3 bases are TGTGCCAGCAGCTTGGTGGAGGGATTGAACGCTGAAGCTTTCTTT. The chain recombines TRBV11-2 with TRBJ1-1; the D is unclear. The CDR3 length is 15 residues. Germline CDR1 is SGHAT and CDR2 is FQNNGV.

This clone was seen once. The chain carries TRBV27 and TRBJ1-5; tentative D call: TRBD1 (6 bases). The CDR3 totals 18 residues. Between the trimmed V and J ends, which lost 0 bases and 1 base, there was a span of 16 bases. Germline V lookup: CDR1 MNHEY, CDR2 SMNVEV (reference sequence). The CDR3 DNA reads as TGTGCCAGCAGTTTATCAGCGGGGGGCGCAAAAAGCAATCAGCCCCAGCATTTT. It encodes CASSLSAGGAKSNQPQHF.

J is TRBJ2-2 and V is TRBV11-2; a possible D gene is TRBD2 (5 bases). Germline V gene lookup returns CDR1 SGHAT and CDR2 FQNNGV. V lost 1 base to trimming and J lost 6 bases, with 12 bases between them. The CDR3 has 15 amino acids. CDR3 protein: CASSLAILRAGELFF. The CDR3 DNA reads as TGTGCCAGCAGCTTAGCAATTTTGAGGGCCGGGGAGCTGTTTTTT.

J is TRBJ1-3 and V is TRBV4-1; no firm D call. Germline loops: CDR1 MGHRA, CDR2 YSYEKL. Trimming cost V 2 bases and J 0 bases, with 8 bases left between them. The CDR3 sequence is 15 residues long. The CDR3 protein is CASSQKVYSGNTIYF. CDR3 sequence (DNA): TGCGCCAGCAGCCAAAAGGTTTACTCTGGAAACACCATATATTTT.

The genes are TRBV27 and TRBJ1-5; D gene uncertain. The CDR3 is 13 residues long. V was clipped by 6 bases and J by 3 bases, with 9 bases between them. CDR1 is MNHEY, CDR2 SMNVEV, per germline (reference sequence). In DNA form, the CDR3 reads TGTGCCAGCAGCCACAGCTCCAATCAGCCCCAGCATTTT. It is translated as CASSHSSNQPQHF.

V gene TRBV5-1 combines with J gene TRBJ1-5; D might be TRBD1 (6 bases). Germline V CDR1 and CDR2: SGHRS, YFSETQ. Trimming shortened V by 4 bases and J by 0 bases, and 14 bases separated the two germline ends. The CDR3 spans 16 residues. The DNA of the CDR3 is TGCGCCAGCAGCCCCCCTAAACAGGGTAGCAATCAGCCCCAGCATTTT. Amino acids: CASSPPKQGSNQPQHF.

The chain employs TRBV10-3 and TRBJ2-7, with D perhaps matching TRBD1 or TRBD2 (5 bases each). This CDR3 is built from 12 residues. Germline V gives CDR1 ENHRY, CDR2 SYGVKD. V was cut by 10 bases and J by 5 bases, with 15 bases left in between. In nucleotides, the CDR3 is TGTGCCACGACTCCGGGGCCCAACGAGCAGTACTTC. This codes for CATTPGPNEQYF.

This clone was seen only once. The CDR3, as DNA: TGTGCCAGCAGCTTTTGGGGTAATAATTCACCCCTCCACTTT. Its protein is CASSFWGNNSPLHF. This chain connects TRBV5-4 to TRBJ1-6, with D unclear. V was clipped by 2 bases and J by 5 bases, with 8 bases between them. Germline assignment: CDR1 SGHNT and CDR2 YYREEE (reference sequence). The CDR3 runs 14 residues. The full variable domain, rest sourced from reference TRBV5-4 and TRBJ1-6, is ETGVTQSPTHLIKTRGQQVTLRCSSQSGHNTVSWYQQALGQGPQFIFQYYREEENGRGNFPPRFSGLQFPNYSSELNVNALELDDSALYLCASSFWGNNSPLHFGNGTRLTVT.

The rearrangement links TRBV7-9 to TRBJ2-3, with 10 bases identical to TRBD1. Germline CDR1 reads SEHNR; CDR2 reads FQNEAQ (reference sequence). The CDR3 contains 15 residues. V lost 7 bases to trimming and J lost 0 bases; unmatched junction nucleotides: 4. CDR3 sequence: CASTRDRGSTDTQYF. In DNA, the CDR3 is TGTGCCAGCACAAGGGACAGGGGTAGCACAGATACGCAGTATTTT. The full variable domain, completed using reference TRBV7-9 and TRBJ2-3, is DTGVSQNPRHKITKRGQNVTFRCDPISEHNRLYWYRQTLGQGPEFLTYFQNEAQLEKSRLLSDRFSAERPKGSFSTLEIQRTEQGDSAMYLCASTRDRGSTDTQYFGPGTRLTVL.

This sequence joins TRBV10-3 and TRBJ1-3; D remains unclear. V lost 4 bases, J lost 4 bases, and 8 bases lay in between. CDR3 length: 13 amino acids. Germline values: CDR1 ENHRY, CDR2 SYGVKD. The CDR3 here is CAISGRAGNTIYF. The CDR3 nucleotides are TGTGCCATCAGTGGCCGAGCCGGAAACACCATATATTTT.